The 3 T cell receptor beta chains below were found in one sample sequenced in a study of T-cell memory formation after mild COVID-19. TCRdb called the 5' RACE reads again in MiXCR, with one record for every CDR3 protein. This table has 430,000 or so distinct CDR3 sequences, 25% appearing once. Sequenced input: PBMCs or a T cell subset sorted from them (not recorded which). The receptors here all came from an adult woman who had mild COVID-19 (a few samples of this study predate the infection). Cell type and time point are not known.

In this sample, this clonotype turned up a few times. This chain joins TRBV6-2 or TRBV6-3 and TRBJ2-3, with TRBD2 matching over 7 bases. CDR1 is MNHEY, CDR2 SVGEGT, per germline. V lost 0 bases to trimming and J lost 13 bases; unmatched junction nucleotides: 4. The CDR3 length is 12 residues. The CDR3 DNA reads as TGTGCCAGCAGTTACTCTACCGGGGGGAAGTATTTT. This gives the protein CASSYSTGGKYF.

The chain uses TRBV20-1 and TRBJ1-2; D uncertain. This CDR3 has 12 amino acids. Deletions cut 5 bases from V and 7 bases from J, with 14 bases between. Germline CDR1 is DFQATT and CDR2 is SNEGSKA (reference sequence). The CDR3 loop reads CSAGRIVPGYTF. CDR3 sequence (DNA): TGCAGTGCTGGCAGGATCGTTCCTGGCTACACCTTC.

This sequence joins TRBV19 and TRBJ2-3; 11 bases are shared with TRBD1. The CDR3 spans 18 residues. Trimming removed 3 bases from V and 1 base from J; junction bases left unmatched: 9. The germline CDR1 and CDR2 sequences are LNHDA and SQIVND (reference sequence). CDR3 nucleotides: TGTGCCAGTAGTATCCTGGACAGGGGGCAATGGGGCACAGATACGCAGTATTTT. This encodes CASSILDRGQWGTDTQYF. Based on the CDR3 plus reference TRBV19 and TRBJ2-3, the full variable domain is DGGITQSPKYLFRKEGQNVTLSCEQNLNHDAMYWYRQDPGQGLRLIYYSQIVNDFQKGDIAEGYSVSREKKESFPLTVTSAQKNPTAFYLCASSILDRGQWGTDTQYFGPGTRLTVL.